Detailed here is one T cell receptor (beta chain). In germline, CDR1 is MRHNA, CDR2 SNTAGT. The CDR3 totals 15 residues. Trimming at V came to 6 bases and at J to 3 bases, leaving 6 bases not matched to a gene. The data were taken from a study of blood T cell repertoires in COVID-19. Study processing details: Researchers report that nucleated cell counts were estimated from reference gene primer amplification. This table comes from immunoSEQ multiplex PCR, and its TCRdb copy is limited to in-frame clones, with some not included. V and J calls and clone size come straight from that table; D and trimming were deduced from the DNA. This table has about 74,000 clones, around 78% appearing once.

The chain uses TRBV6-4 and TRBJ2-7; 12 bases map to TRBD2. This clonotype was sampled from a human donor in a cohort sampled during active COVID-19. The specimen sequenced was peripheral blood. The CDR3, as DNA: TGTGCCAGCAGCCCTAGCGGGGGGGTCTACTACGAGCAGTACTTC. Protein: CASSPSGGVYYEQYF.